This TCR beta chain was observed in a study of cytomegalovirus exposure and HLA in healthy donors. Study-wide results and limits: Later on, an analysis showed TCR association rates differing by HLA locus, with DRB1 the most and HLA-C the fewest. A likely sequencing artifact accounted for one observed cluster of highly shared sequence variants.

To note about this clone: Its antigen is not known.

The CDR3 sequence is 16 residues long. Germline V gene sequence: CDR1 PRHDT, CDR2 FYEKMQ (reference sequence). The V and J ends lost 5 bases and 4 bases, in that order; junction bases with no gene match: 8. The PCR employed 60 Vbeta primers together with 13 Jbeta primers. The data were produced by immunoSEQ multiplex PCR, yet TCRdb's version contains in-frame clones alone and is incomplete. The sample has about 160,000 clones. The chain combines TRBV13 with TRBJ2-7; the match to TRBD2 covers 13 bases. The specimen sequenced was PBMCs. The receptor was isolated from a man aged 30 to 39 in good health and CMV-seronegative. The DNA of the CDR3 is TGTGCCAGCAGCCTTCCGTGGACTAGCGGGAGTTACGAGCAGTACTTC. Protein sequence: CASSLPWTSGSYEQYF.